Following are 7 T cell receptor beta chains from one sample sequenced in a study of graft-versus-host responses after intestinal transplantation. Repertoires were generated with immunoSEQ multiplex PCR, while TCRdb's copy carries only in-frame clones and drops some. The table has about 88,000 clones, 85% to 90% seen once. The antigens of these receptors remain unknown. The sequenced sample was unstimulated CD4+ T cells sorted from spleen or lymph node cells, obtained before intestinal transplant. The receptors were sampled from a human donor who received an intestinal transplant.

The CDR3 DNA is TGTGCCAGCAGTTACTGGGAGGGAGAGACCCAGTACTTC. It encodes CASSYWEGETQYF. J is TRBJ2-5 and V is TRBV6-6; 7 bases match TRBD2. CDR3 length: 13 residues. Trimming took 1 base from V and 4 from J; bases not matched to a gene: 0. From germline, CDR1 is MNHNY and CDR2 SVGAGI (reference sequence).

V and J are TRBV4-2 and TRBJ2-1; 10 bases map to TRBD2. The CDR3 contains 19 residues. Germline CDR1 is LGHNA and CDR2 is YNFKEQ. V trimming: 0 bases; J trimming: 5 bases; junction bases outside the gene matches: 13. This chain's CDR3 is CASSQDLGGSGGANNEQFF. CDR3 nucleotide sequence: TGTGCCAGCAGCCAAGATCTCGGTGGAAGCGGGGGGGCCAACAATGAGCAGTTCTTC.

This chain links TRBV11-2 with TRBJ2-1, with TRBD2 identical over 7 bases. The CDR3 covers 16 residues. Germline lookup yields CDR1 SGHAT and CDR2 FQNNGV. The V and J ends lost 6 bases and 0 bases, in that order; junction bases with no gene match: 8. As DNA, the CDR3 is TGTGCCAGCAGTTCCAATTTAGCGGGCTCCTACAATGAGCAGTTCTTC. Translating it yields CASSSNLAGSYNEQFF.

The chain carries TRBV6-6 and TRBJ1-1, with TRBD1 matching over 11 bases. The J segment lost 7 bases and the V segment lost 6 bases, leaving 7 bases of the junction unmatched. This CDR3 is 14 amino acids long. Germline lookup yields CDR1 MNHNY and CDR2 SVGAGI (reference sequence). The CDR3 DNA is TGTGCCAGCAGACCGGACAGGGGGCTTAGTGAAGCTTTCTTT. Residues: CASRPDRGLSEAFF.

The chain joins TRBV11-2 to TRBJ2-3; weak D call: TRBD2 (7 bases). The CDR3 extends over 15 amino acids. Trimming took off 0 bases at V and 4 bases at J, with 11 bases between the two ends. Germline CDR1 and CDR2: SGHAT and FQNNGV. DNA of the CDR3: TGTGCCAGCAGCTTAGAGGGGGGGGCCCCAGATACGCAGTATTTT. Translation gives CASSLEGGAPDTQYF. Full variable domain (missing parts from reference TRBV11-2 and TRBJ2-3): EAGVAQSPRYKIIEKRQSVAFWCNPISGHATLYWYQQILGQGPKLLIQFQNNGVVDDSQLPKDRFSAERLKGVDSTLKIQPAKLEDSAVYLCASSLEGGAPDTQYFGPGTRLTVL.

The rearrangement uses TRBV27 and TRBJ1-1, with a weak D call TRBD1 (6 bases). The germline V and J ends were trimmed by 1 base and 3 bases, with 12 bases remaining between them. Germline V gene data show CDR1 as MNHEY and CDR2 as SMNVEV (reference sequence). The CDR3 runs 15 residues. The chain's CDR3 is CASSLLGGPDTEAFF. DNA of the CDR3: TGTGCCAGCAGTTTATTGGGGGGGCCGGACACTGAAGCTTTCTTT.

The chain has TRBV10-2 and TRBJ1-1, with TRBD1 identical over 7 bases. The CDR3 loop spans 14 amino acids. The J segment lost 0 bases and the V segment lost 4 bases, leaving 2 bases of the junction unmatched. The germline V gene encodes CDR1 WSHSY and CDR2 SAAADI. CDR3 DNA: TGCGCCAGCAGTGGGACAGGTATGAACACTGAAGCTTTCTTT. Translation: CASSGTGMNTEAFF.